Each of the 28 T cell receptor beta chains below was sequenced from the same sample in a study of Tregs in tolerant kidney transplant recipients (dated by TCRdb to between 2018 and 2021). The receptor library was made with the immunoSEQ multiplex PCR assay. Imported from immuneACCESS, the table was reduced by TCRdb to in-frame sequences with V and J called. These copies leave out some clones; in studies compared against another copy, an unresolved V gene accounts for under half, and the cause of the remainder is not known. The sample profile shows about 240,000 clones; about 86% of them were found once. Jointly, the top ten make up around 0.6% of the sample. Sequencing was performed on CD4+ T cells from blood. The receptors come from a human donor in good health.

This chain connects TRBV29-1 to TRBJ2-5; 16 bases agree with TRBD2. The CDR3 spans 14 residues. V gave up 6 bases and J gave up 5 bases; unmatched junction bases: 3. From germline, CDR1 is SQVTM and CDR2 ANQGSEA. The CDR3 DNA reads TGCAGCGTGGGGACTAGCGGGGGGGCGGAGACCCAGTACTTC. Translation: CSVGTSGGAETQYF.

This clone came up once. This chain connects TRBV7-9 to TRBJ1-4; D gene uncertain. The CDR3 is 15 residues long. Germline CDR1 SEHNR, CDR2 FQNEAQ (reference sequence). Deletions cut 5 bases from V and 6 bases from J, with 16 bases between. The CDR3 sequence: CASSDLGLRDEKLFF. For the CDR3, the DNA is TGTGCCAGCAGCGACCTTGGTTTGAGGGATGAAAAACTGTTTTTT.

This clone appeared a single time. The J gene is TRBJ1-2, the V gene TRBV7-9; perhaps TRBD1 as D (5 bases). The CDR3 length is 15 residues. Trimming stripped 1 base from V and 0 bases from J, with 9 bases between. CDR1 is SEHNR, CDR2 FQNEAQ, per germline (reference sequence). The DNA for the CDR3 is TGTGCCAGCAGCTTAGGGCCGGGGCCTAACTATGGCTACACCTTC. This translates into CASSLGPGPNYGYTF. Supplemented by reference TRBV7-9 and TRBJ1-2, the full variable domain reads DTGVSQNPRHKITKRGQNVTFRCDPISEHNRLYWYRQTLGQGPEFLTYFQNEAQLEKSRLLSDRFSAERPKGSFSTLEIQRTEQGDSAMYLCASSLGPGPNYGYTFGSGTRLTVV.

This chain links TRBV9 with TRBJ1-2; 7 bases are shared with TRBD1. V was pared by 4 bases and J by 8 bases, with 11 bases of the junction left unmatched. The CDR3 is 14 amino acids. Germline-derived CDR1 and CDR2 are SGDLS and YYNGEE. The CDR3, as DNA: TGTGCCAGCAGCTCCCAGACAGGGTTAGCGGGCTACACCTTC. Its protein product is CASSSQTGLAGYTF.

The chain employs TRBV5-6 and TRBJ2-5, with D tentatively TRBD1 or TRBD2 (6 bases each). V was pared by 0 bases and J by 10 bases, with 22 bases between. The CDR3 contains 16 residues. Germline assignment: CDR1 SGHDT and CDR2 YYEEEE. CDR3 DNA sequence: TGTGCCAGCAGCTTGGATCCGGGGGCAGGGGTTGAGGGCCAGTACTTC. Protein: CASSLDPGAGVEGQYF.

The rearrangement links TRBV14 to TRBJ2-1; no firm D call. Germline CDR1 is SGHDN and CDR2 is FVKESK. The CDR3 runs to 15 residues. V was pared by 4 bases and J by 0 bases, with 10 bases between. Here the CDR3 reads CASSLPAYSYNEQFF. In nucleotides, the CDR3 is TGTGCCAGCAGCCTCCCCGCCTACTCCTACAATGAGCAGTTCTTC. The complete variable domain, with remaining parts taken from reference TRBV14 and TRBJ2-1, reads EAGVTQFPSHSVIEKGQTVTLRCDPISGHDNLYWYRRVMGKEIKFLLHFVKESKQDESGMPNNRFLAERTGGTYSTLKVQPAELEDSGVYFCASSLPAYSYNEQFFGPGTRLTVL.

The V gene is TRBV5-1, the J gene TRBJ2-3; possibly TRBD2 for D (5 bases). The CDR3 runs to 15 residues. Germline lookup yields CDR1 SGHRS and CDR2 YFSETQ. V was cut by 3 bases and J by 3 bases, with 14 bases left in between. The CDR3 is CASSSPPGGTDTQYF. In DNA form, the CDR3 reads TGCGCCAGCAGCTCCCCCCCAGGCGGGACAGATACGCAGTATTTT.

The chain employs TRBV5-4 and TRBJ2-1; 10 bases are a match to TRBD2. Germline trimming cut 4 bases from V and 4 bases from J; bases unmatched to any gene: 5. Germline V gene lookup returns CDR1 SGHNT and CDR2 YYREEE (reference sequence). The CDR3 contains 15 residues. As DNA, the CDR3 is TGTGCCAGCAGCCCTAGCGGGAGTCGGTACAATGAGCAGTTCTTC. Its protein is CASSPSGSRYNEQFF.

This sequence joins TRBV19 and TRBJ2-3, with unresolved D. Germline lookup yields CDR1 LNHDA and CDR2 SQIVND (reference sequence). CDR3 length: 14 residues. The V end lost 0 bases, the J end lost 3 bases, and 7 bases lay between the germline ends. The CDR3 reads CASSIDWVTDTQYF. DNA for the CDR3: TGTGCCAGTAGTATAGATTGGGTGACAGATACGCAGTATTTT.

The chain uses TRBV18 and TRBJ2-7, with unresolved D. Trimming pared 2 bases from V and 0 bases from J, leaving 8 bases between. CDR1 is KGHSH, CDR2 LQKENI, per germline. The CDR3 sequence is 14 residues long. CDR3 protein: CASSPDIASYEQYF. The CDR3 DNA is TGTGCCAGCTCACCAGACATAGCCTCCTACGAGCAGTACTTC.

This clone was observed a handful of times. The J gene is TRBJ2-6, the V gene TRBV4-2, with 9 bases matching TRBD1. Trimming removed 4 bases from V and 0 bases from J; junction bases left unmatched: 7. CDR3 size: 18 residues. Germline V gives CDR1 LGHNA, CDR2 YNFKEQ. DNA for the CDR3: TGTGCCAGCAGCCGAGTGACAGGGGGTAGCTCTGGGGCCAACGTCCTGACTTTC. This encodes CASSRVTGGSSGANVLTF.

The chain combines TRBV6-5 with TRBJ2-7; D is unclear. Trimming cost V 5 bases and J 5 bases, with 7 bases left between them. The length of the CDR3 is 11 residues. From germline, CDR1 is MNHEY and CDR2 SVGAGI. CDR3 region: CASSQWDEQYF. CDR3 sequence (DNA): TGTGCCAGCAGTCAGTGGGACGAGCAGTACTTC.

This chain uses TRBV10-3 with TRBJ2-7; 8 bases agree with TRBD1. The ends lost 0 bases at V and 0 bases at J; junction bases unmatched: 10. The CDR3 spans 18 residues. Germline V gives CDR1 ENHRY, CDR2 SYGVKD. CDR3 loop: CAISESMGRGRSSYEQYF. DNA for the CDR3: TGTGCCATCAGTGAGTCGATGGGCAGGGGGCGGTCCTCCTACGAGCAGTACTTC.

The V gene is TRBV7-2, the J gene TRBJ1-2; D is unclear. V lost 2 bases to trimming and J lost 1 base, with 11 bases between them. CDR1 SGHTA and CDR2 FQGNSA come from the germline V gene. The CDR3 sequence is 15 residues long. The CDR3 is CASSLIPRSNYGYTF. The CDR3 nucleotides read TGTGCCAGCAGCTTAATCCCAAGAAGTAACTATGGCTACACCTTC.

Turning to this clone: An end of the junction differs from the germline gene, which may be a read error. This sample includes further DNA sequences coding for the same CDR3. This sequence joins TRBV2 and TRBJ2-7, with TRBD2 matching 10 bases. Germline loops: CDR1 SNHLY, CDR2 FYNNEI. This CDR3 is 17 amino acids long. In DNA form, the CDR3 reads TGTGCCAGCAGCGAATGGGCTAGCGGGAGTTTCGCCTACGAACAGTACTTC. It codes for CASSEWASGSFAYEQYF.

CDR3 loop: CASSVQQGYEQYF. The CDR3 region has the DNA TGTGCCAGTAGTGTTCAACAGGGTTACGAGCAGTACTTC. The gene calls are TRBV19 and TRBJ2-7; TRBD1 is a possible D gene (6 bases). Germline assignment: CDR1 LNHDA and CDR2 SQIVND (reference sequence). This CDR3 is 13 amino acids long. Between the trimmed V and J ends, which lost 5 bases and 4 bases, there was a span of 12 bases.

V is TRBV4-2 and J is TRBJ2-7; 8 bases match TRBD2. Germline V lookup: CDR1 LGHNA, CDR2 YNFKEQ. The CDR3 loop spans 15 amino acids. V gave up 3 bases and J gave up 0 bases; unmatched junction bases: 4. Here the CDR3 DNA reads TGTGCCAGCAGCCATTCGGCGGGGGGCTCCTACGAGCAGTACTTC. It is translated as CASSHSAGGSYEQYF.

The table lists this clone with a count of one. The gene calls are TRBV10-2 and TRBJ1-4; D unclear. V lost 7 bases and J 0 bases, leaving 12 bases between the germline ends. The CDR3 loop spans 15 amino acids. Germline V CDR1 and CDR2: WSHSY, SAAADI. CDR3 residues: CASIPNGATNEKLFF. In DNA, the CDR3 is TGCGCCAGCATTCCTAATGGAGCAACTAATGAAAAACTGTTTTTT.

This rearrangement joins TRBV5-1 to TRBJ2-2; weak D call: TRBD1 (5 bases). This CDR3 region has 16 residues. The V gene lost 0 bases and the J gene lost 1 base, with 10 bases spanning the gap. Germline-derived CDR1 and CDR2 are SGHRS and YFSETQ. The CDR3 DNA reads TGCGCCAGCAGCTTGGGATCAGGGAAGAACACCGGGGAGCTGTTTTTT. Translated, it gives CASSLGSGKNTGELFF.

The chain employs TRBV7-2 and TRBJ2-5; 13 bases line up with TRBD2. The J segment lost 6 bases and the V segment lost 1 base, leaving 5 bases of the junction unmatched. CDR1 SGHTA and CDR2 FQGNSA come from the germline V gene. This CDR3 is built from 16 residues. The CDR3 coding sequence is TGTGCCAGCAGCTTAGAACTAGCGGGGGGGCTTAAGACCCAGTACTTC. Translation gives CASSLELAGGLKTQYF.

The CDR3 DNA is TGTGCCAGCAGCGTAGACAGGGGGGCCCCCTACAATGAGCAGTTCTTC. Encoded protein: CASSVDRGAPYNEQFF. This sequence joins TRBV9 and TRBJ2-1; 8 bases fit TRBD1. Trimming at V came to 0 bases and at J to 2 bases, leaving 4 bases not matched to a gene. The CDR3 has 16 residues. Germline lookup yields CDR1 SGDLS and CDR2 YYNGEE.

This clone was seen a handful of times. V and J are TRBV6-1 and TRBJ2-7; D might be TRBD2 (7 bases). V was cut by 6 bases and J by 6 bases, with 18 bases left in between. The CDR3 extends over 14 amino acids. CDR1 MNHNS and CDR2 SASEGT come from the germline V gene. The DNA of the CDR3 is TGTGCCAGCAGGCCACCGGCGGGGGCAGGCGAGCAGTACTTC. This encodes CASRPPAGAGEQYF.

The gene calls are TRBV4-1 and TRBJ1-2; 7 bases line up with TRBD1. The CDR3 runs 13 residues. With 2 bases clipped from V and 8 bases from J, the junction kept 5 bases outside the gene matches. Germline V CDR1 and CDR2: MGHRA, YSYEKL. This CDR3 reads CASSQLGTAGYTF. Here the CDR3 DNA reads TGCGCCAGCAGCCAACTCGGGACAGCGGGCTACACCTTC.

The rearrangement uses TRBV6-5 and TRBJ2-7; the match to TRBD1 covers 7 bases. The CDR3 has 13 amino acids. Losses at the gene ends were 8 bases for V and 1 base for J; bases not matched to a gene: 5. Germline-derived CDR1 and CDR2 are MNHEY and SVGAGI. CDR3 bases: TGTGCCAGCCCAGGGGGTGCTTCCTACGAGCAGTACTTC. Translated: CASPGGASYEQYF.

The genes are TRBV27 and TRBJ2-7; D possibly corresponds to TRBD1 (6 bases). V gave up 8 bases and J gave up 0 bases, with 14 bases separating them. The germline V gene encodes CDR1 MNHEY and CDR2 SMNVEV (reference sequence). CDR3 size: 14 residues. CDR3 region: CASASGTFSYEQYF. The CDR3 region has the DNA TGTGCCAGCGCCTCCGGGACATTCTCCTACGAGCAGTACTTC.

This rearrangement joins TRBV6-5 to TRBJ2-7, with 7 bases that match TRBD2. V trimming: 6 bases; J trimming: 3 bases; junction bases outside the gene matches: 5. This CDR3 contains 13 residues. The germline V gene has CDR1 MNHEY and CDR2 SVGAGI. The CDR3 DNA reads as TGTGCCAGCAGCCTCGCGGGGGACTACGAGCAGTACTTC. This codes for CASSLAGDYEQYF.

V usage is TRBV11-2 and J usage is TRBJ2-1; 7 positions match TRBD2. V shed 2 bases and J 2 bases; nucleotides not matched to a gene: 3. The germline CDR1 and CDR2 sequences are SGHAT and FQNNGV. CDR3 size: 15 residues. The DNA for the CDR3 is TGTGCCAGCAGCTTAAGGGACTACCCCTACAATGAGCAGTTCTTC. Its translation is CASSLRDYPYNEQFF.

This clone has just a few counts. The CDR3 sequence is CASSLSPTRGNQPQHF. DNA for the CDR3: TGTGCCAGCAGTTTATCCCCCACTAGGGGAAATCAGCCCCAGCATTTT. The V call is TRBV27, the J call TRBJ1-5; D possibly corresponds to TRBD1 (5 bases). The germline gives CDR1 MNHEY, CDR2 SMNVEV (reference sequence). This CDR3 has 16 amino acids. The germline V and J ends were trimmed by 0 bases and 4 bases, with 13 bases remaining between them.